These 24 T cell receptor beta chains originate from one sample sequenced in a study of T-cell reconstitution after alpha-beta-depleted transplantation in children. Unique molecular identifiers were incorporated during preparation of the TCRbeta library. TCRdb re-called the PCR reads with MiXCR, one entry per CDR3 protein. The repertoire has 40,000 to 55,000 distinct CDR3 sequences, about 5.7% of them found once; the top ten carry about 33%. The material was PBMCs, mostly from graft donor cells, obtained 60 days after TCRalphabeta/CD19-depleted stem cell transplant. These receptors were collected from a female patient aged 2-10 years who had a stem cell transplant for aplastic anemia, so the T cells may come from the graft donor.

This clonotype has a count of ten or more. The gene calls are TRBV9 and TRBJ2-3, with D perhaps matching TRBD2 (5 bases). The CDR3 spans 13 residues. CDR1 SGDLS and CDR2 YYNGEE come from the germline V gene. V was clipped by 2 bases and J by 6 bases, with 10 bases between them. The CDR3 sequence is CASSVSGVDTQYF. Written as DNA, the CDR3 is TGTGCCAGCAGCGTTTCCGGGGTGGATACGCAGTATTTT.

The table lists this clonotype with many counts. The rearrangement uses TRBV5-1 and TRBJ2-6; D may be TRBD2 (6 bases). The CDR3 loop spans 15 amino acids. The ends were cut back, 0 bases at V and 4 bases at J, with 8 bases in the middle. Germline loops: CDR1 SGHRS, CDR2 YFSETQ. The CDR3 nucleotides read TGCGCCAGCAGCTTGGGGCGGGGAGGGGCCAACGTCCTGACTTTC. The encoded protein is CASSLGRGGANVLTF.

The chain carries TRBV20-1 and TRBJ2-7, with a tentative D call TRBD1 (5 bases). In germline, CDR1 is DFQATT, CDR2 SNEGSKA (reference sequence). The CDR3 loop spans 13 amino acids. Trimming pared 3 bases from V and 2 bases from J, leaving 11 bases between. CDR3 region: CSASRAGTYEQYF. The DNA of the CDR3 is TGCAGTGCTAGCCGGGCAGGGACCTACGAGCAGTACTTC.

This clonotype was detected many times. This chain joins TRBV5-1 and TRBJ1-4, with 9 bases matching TRBD1. V lost 3 bases, J lost 5 bases, and 5 bases stayed unmatched. The germline V gene has CDR1 SGHRS and CDR2 YFSETQ. The CDR3 spans 15 residues. CDR3 nucleotides: TGCGCCAGCAGCTCTCTGGGACAGGGAAATGAAAAACTGTTTTTT. Protein sequence: CASSSLGQGNEKLFF. The entire variable domain, with the rest obtained from reference TRBV5-1 and TRBJ1-4, is as follows: KAGVTQTPRYLIKTRGQQVTLSCSPISGHRSVSWYQQTPGQGLQFLFEYFSETQRNKGNFPGRFSGRQFSNSRSEMNVSTLELGDSALYLCASSSLGQGNEKLFFGSGTQLSVL.

This clonotype appeared many times. V is TRBV4-2 and J is TRBJ2-7; D is possibly TRBD1 (5 bases). Between the trimmed V and J ends, which lost 5 bases and 1 base, there was a span of 15 bases. Germline assignment: CDR1 LGHNA and CDR2 YNFKEQ. The CDR3 extends over 15 amino acids. Written as DNA, the CDR3 is TGTGCCAGCAGCTCGGTGGGGCAGGATTCCTACGAGCAGTACTTC. Its protein product is CASSSVGQDSYEQYF.

This clonotype was recorded many times. This chain uses TRBV20-1 with TRBJ2-7; 8 bases align to TRBD2. Germline CDR1 reads DFQATT; CDR2 reads SNEGSKA (reference sequence). The CDR3 extends over 14 amino acids. CDR3 DNA sequence: TGCAGCACCCCCTGGGCGGGAGGAATTAACGAGCAGTACTTC. Protein product: CSTPWAGGINEQYF.

In this sample, this clonotype turned up many times. J is TRBJ2-3 and V is TRBV27; 7 positions agree with TRBD1. Germline lookup yields CDR1 MNHEY and CDR2 SMNVEV (reference sequence). After removal of 2 bases from V and 2 bases from J, the junction contained 10 bases not matched to a gene. The CDR3 has 17 residues. The CDR3 sequence: CASSLRSETGLTDTQYF. The CDR3 DNA reads as TGTGCCAGCAGTTTACGGTCCGAGACAGGGCTCACAGATACGCAGTATTTT.

This clonotype was seen ten or more times. This chain joins TRBV20-1 and TRBJ1-4; no firm D call. The germline CDR1 and CDR2 sequences are DFQATT and SNEGSKA (reference sequence). The CDR3 consists of 16 residues. V was clipped by 3 bases and J by 0 bases, with 14 bases between them. CDR3 nucleotide sequence: TGCAGTGCTAGGGATGTAGGCGTTACAACTAATGAAAAACTGTTTTTT. Its translation: CSARDVGVTTNEKLFF.

This clonotype showed up many times. V usage is TRBV12-3 or TRBV12-4 and J usage is TRBJ2-2, with 8 nucleotides matching TRBD2. This CDR3 has 16 residues. V shed 5 bases and J 1 base; nucleotides not matched to a gene: 6. In nucleotides, the CDR3 is TGTGCCAGCAGTCCCAAAGCGGGGGAGAACACCGGGGAGCTGTTTTTT. Its translation: CASSPKAGENTGELFF.

In its sample, this clonotype was seen many times. The chain combines TRBV20-1 with TRBJ2-7; D may be TRBD2 (6 bases). CDR3 size: 16 residues. The germline V and J ends were trimmed by 3 bases and 3 bases, with 21 bases remaining between them. The germline CDR1 and CDR2 sequences are DFQATT and SNEGSKA (reference sequence). CDR3 region: CSASRGRFWRDYEQYF. The CDR3, as DNA: TGCAGTGCTAGTAGAGGGAGGTTCTGGAGGGACTACGAGCAGTACTTC.

In this sample, this clonotype turned up many times. The V gene is TRBV7-2, the J gene TRBJ1-1, with 7 bases lining up with TRBD1. With 5 bases clipped from V and 5 bases from J, the junction kept 11 bases outside the gene matches. Germline CDR1 reads SGHTA; CDR2 reads FQGNSA. This CDR3 comprises 15 residues. CDR3: CASSRSRDRWTEAFF. The CDR3 DNA sequence: TGTGCCAGCAGCCGTTCCCGGGACAGATGGACTGAAGCTTTCTTT.

The table lists this clonotype with many counts. V usage is TRBV5-1 and J usage is TRBJ2-7; unclear D gene. Germline-derived CDR1 and CDR2 are SGHRS and YFSETQ. V lost 1 base and J lost 4, with 12 bases in between. The CDR3 extends over 14 amino acids. The CDR3 coding sequence is TGCGCCAGCAGCTTGTGGGGTTACAATTACGAGCAGTACGTC. Translated, it gives CASSLWGYNYEQYV.

This clonotype came up many times. V is TRBV29-1 and J is TRBJ2-5; no clear D gene. V gave up 5 bases and J gave up 7 bases, with 14 bases separating them. The germline CDR1 and CDR2 sequences are SQVTM and ANQGSEA. CDR3 length equals 12 residues. The CDR3 spells CSVTAEKATQYF. Here the CDR3 DNA reads TGCAGCGTTACGGCAGAAAAAGCGACCCAGTACTTC.

This clonotype has ten or more counts. The J gene is TRBJ2-1, the V gene TRBV12-3 or TRBV12-4; D might be TRBD1 (5 bases). This CDR3 region has 14 residues. The germline V and J ends were trimmed by 3 bases and 0 bases, with 6 bases remaining between them. CDR3 protein: CASSFRASYNEQFF. CDR3 in DNA: TGTGCCAGCAGTTTCAGGGCCTCCTACAATGAGCAGTTCTTC.

This clonotype occurred many times. This chain joins TRBV7-9 and TRBJ2-1, with TRBD2 matching over 13 bases. The CDR3 loop spans 16 amino acids. J was trimmed by 8 bases and V by 1 base; bases with no gene match: 5. The V gene's germline CDR1 is SEHNR and CDR2 FQNEAQ (reference sequence). The CDR3 region is CASSLGTSGSRHEQFF. Written as DNA, the CDR3 is TGTGCCAGCAGCTTAGGGACTAGCGGGAGTAGGCATGAGCAGTTCTTC.

This clonotype was observed at least ten times. The rearrangement uses TRBV2 and TRBJ2-2; 8 nucleotides line up with TRBD2. CDR1 is SNHLY, CDR2 FYNNEI, per germline. The CDR3 has 16 amino acids. The ends lost 5 bases at V and 5 bases at J; junction bases unmatched: 10. CDR3 sequence: CASSPGGAVVTGELFF. The CDR3 DNA reads TGTGCCAGCAGTCCCGGGGGGGCAGTTGTTACCGGGGAGCTGTTTTTT.

In this sample, this clonotype turned up many times. The gene calls are TRBV20-1 and TRBJ2-4; either TRBD1 or TRBD2 may supply D (5 bases each). Germline CDR1 and CDR2: DFQATT and SNEGSKA (reference sequence). V dropped 6 bases and J dropped 8 bases, with 14 bases sitting between them. The CDR3 length is 12 residues. CDR3 sequence reads: CSASEGLDIQYF. The CDR3 nucleotides are TGCAGTGCCTCTGAGGGGCTAGACATTCAGTACTTC.

This clonotype is categorized as medium-sized (0.01 to 0.1%). This rearrangement joins TRBV20-1 to TRBJ2-7; 9 nucleotides line up with TRBD1. CDR1 and CDR2 (germline): DFQATT, SNEGSKA (reference sequence). The CDR3 loop spans 12 amino acids. V dropped 6 bases and J dropped 4; count of bases not matched to a gene: 4. The CDR3 bases are TGCAGTGCAGACGACAGGGGGTACGAGCAGTACTTC. Its protein product is CSADDRGYEQYF.

This clonotype was observed many times. This rearrangement joins TRBV20-1 to TRBJ1-4, with TRBD1 matching 9 bases. Germline loops: CDR1 DFQATT, CDR2 SNEGSKA (reference sequence). The CDR3 has 13 amino acids. The ends lost 6 bases at V and 6 bases at J; junction bases unmatched: 5. CDR3 in DNA: TGCAGTGCCAGACAGGGGGGGGATGAAAAACTGTTTTTT. Protein sequence: CSARQGGDEKLFF.

This clonotype was detected many times. The chain couples TRBV2 to TRBJ1-5; D remains unclear. Germline CDR1 is SNHLY and CDR2 is FYNNEI. The CDR3 is 15 residues long. Trimming took off 3 bases at V and 2 bases at J, with 11 bases between the two ends. CDR3 coding DNA: TGTGCCAGCAGTGACGAGGTAGTCGGCAATCAGCCCCAGCATTTT. Translated, it gives CASSDEVVGNQPQHF. The whole variable domain, filled in from reference TRBV2 and TRBJ1-5, reads EPEVTQTPSHQVTQMGQEVILRCVPISNHLYFYWYRQILGQKVEFLVSFYNNEISEKSEIFDDQFSVERPDGSNFTLKIRSTKLEDSAMYFCASSDEVVGNQPQHFGDGTRLSIL.

In this sample, this clonotype turned up many times. The genes are TRBV5-1 and TRBJ1-1, with a possible D match to TRBD1 (6 bases). The CDR3 runs 13 residues. The germline V gene has CDR1 SGHRS and CDR2 YFSETQ. Trimming pared 2 bases from V and 4 bases from J, leaving 9 bases between. The CDR3 is CASSFSRGTEAFF. Written as DNA, the CDR3 is TGCGCCAGCAGCTTTTCCAGGGGCACTGAAGCTTTCTTT.

In this sample, this clonotype turned up many times. The chain has TRBV29-1 and TRBJ1-5, with D possibly being TRBD1 (5 bases). The CDR3 length is 12 residues. V lost 3 bases and J lost 8, with 11 bases in between. The germline gives CDR1 SQVTM, CDR2 ANQGSEA. CDR3 in DNA: TGCAGCGTTGAGGGGGTAGGGGAGCCCCAGCATTTT. Its protein is CSVEGVGEPQHF. Complete variable domain (other parts from reference TRBV29-1 and TRBJ1-5): SAVISQKPSRDICQRGTSLTIQCQVDSQVTMMFWYRQQPGQSLTLIATANQGSEATYESGFVIDKFPISRPNLTFSTLTVSNMSPEDSSIYLCSVEGVGEPQHFGDGTRLSIL.

At least ten counts were recorded for this clonotype. The chain couples TRBV27 to TRBJ2-1, with TRBD1 matching over 8 bases. Trimming at V came to 3 bases and at J to 14 bases, leaving 9 bases not matched to a gene. Germline CDR1 is MNHEY and CDR2 is SMNVEV (reference sequence). The CDR3 spans 13 residues. The CDR3 coding sequence is TGTGCCAGCAGTTTTGGGACAGGACGAGCAAAGTTCTTC. Protein product: CASSFGTGRAKFF.

In this sample, this clonotype turned up many times. The chain couples TRBV5-1 to TRBJ2-1, with TRBD2 matching over 10 bases. This CDR3 spans 15 amino acids. From germline, CDR1 is SGHRS and CDR2 YFSETQ. J lost 4 bases, V lost 5 bases, and 6 bases had no gene match. CDR3 DNA sequence: TGCGCCAGCAGTACCGGGACTAGCGAATACAATGAGCAGTTCTTC. It is translated as CASSTGTSEYNEQFF.